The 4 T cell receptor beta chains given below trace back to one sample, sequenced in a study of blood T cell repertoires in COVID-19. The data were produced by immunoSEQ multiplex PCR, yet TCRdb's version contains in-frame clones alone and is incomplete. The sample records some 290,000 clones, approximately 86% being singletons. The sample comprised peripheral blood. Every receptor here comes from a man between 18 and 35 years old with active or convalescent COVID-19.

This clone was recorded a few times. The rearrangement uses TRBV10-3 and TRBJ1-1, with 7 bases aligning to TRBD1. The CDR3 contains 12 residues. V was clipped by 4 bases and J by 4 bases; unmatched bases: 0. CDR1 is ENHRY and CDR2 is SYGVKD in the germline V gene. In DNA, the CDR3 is TGTGCCATCAGTGGACAGGGCACTGAAGCTTTCTTT. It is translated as CAISGQGTEAFF.

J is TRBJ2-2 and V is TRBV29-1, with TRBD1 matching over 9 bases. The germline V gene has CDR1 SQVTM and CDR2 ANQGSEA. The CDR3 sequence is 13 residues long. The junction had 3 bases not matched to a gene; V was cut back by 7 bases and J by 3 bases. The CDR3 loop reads CSGRQGDTGELFF. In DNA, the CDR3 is TGCAGCGGTCGACAGGGGGACACCGGGGAGCTGTTTTTT.

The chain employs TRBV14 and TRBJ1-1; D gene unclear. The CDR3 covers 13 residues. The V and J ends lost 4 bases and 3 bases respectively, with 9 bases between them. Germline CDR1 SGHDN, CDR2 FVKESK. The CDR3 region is CASSLSRDTEAFF. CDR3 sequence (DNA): TGTGCCAGCAGCCTTAGTCGGGACACTGAAGCTTTCTTT.

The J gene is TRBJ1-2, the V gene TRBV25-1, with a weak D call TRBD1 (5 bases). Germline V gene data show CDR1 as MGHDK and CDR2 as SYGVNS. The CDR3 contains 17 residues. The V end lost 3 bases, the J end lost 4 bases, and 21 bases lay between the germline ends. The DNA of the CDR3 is TGTGCCAGCAGTGATTGGCGCGTGGCAGGGAAGGGCTATGGCTACACCTTC. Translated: CASSDWRVAGKGYGYTF.